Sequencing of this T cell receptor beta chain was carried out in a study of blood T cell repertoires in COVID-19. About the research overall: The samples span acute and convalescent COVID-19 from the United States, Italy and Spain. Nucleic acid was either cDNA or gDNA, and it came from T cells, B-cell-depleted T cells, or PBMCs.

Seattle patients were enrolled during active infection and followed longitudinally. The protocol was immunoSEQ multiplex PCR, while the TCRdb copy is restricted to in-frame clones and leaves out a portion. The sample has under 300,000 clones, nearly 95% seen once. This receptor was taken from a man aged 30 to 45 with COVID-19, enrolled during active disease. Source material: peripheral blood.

This CDR3 is CASSPALAGIETQYF. The CDR3 DNA sequence: TGTGCCAGCAGCCCCGCACTAGCGGGGATCGAGACCCAGTACTTC. The chain uses TRBV7-3 and TRBJ2-5; 10 bases line up with TRBD2. The V gene end was trimmed by 5 bases and the J gene end by 5 bases; junction bases not matched to a gene: 8. Germline CDR1 reads SGHTA; CDR2 reads FQGTGA. The CDR3 totals 15 residues.